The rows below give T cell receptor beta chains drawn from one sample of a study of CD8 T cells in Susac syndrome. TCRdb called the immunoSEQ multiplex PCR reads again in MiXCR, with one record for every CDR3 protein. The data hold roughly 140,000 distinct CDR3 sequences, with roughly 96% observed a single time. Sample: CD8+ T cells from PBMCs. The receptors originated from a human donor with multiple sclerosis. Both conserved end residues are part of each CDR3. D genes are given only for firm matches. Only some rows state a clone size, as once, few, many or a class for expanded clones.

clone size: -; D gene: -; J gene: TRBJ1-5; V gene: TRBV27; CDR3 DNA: TGTGCCAGCAGTTTATCGACAGTGGGCAATCAGCCCCAGCATTTT; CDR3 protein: CASSLSTVGNQPQHF
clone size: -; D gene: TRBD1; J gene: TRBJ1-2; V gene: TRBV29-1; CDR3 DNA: TGCAGCGGGAGACAGGGCTCCTATGGCTACACCTTC; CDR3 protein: CSGRQGSYGYTF
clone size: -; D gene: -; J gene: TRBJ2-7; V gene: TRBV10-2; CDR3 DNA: TGCGCCAGCAGTGAAGAACAGGGATCCTACGAGCAGTACTTC; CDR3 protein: CASSEEQGSYEQYF
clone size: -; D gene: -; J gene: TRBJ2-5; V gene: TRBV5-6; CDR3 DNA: TGTGCCAGCAGTTCTGGGGAGACCCAGTACTTC; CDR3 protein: CASSSGETQYF
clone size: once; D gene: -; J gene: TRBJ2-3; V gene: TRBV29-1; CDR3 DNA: TGCAGCGTTGAAGGTTACAGGGATACGCAGTATTTT; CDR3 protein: CSVEGYRDTQYF
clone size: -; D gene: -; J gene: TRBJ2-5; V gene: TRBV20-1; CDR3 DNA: TGCAGTGCTAGAGTTAGCCAGCGGGAGACCCAGTACTTC; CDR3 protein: CSARVSQRETQYF
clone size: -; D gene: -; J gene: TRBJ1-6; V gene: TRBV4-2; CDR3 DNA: TGTGCCAGCAGCCAGTACGGGTCACCCCTCCACTTT; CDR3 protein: CASSQYGSPLHF
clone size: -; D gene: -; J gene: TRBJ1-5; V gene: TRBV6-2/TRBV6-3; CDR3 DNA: TGTGCCAGCAGCTCAGGGGTCGGCAATCAGCCCCAGCATTTT; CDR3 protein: CASSSGVGNQPQHF
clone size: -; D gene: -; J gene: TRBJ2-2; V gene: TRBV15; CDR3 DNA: TGTGCCACCAGGGGTATCGGGGAGCTGTTTTTT; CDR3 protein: CATRGIGELFF
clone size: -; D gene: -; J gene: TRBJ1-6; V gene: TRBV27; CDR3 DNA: TGTGCCAGCAGATTACAAAATTCACCCCTCCACTTT; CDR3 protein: CASRLQNSPLHF
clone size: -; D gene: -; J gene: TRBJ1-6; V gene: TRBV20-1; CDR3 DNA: TGCAGTGCCAAGGCGGGGACCCTCCACTTT; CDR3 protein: CSAKAGTLHF
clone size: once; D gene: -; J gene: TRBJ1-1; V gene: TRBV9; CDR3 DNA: TGTGCCAGCAGCGTAGAGGGGAGAGGCCTGGACACTGAAGCTTTCTTT; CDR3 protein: CASSVEGRGLDTEAFF
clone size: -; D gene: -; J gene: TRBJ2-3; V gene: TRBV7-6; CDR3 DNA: TGTGCCAGCAGCTTAGCGGGGCCACGAGATACGCAGTATTTT; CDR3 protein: CASSLAGPRDTQYF
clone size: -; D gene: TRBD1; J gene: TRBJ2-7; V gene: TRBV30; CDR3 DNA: TGTGCCTGGAGTTCGACAGGGGGCGCCGAGCAGTACTTC; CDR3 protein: CAWSSTGGAEQYF
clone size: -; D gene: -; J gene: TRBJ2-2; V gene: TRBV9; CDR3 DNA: TGTGCCAGCAGCAAACCCGGGCGGGGAAACACCGGGGAGCTGTTTTTT; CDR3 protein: CASSKPGRGNTGELFF
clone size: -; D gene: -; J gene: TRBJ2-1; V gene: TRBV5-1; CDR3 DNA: TGCGCCAGCAGCAGCTACAGGGCTTCTAATGAGCAGTTCTTC; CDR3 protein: CASSSYRASNEQFF
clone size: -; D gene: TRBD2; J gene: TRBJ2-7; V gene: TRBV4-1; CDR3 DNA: TGCGCCAGCAGCCAAATAGCGGGGGCCGACCGCAAATTCTACGAGCAGTACTTC; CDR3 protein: CASSQIAGADRKFYEQYF
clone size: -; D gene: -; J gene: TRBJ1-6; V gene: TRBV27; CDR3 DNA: TGTGCCAGCAGACAGGGTAGGAAATTTTCACCCCTCCACTTT; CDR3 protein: CASRQGRKFSPLHF
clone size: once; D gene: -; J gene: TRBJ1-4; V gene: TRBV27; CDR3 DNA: TGTGCCACCCAAACCCGGCCCCTTCGAGGAAAACTGTTTTTT; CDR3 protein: CATQTRPLRGKLFF
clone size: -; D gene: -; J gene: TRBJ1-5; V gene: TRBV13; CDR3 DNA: TGTGCCAGCAGCATCAGGGGAATGGGCAATCAGCCCCAGCATTTT; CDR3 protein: CASSIRGMGNQPQHF
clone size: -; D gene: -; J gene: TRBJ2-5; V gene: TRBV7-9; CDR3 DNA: TGTGCCAGCAGCCTGCCTTCGGGGGGCGCTTACCAAGAGACCCAGTACTTC; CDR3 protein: CASSLPSGGAYQETQYF
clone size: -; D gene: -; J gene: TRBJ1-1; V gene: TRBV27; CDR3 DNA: TGTGCCAGCTCCGAGACCCGGGGCACTGAAGCTTTCTTT; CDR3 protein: CASSETRGTEAFF
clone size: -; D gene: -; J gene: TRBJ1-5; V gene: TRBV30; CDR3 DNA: TGTGCCTGGAGCTTTGGGGACTATAGCAATCAGCCCCAGCATTTT; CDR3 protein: CAWSFGDYSNQPQHF
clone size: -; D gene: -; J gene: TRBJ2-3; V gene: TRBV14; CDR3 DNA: TGTGCCAGCAGTCAATTGGGGGATACGCAGTATTTT; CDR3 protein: CASSQLGDTQYF
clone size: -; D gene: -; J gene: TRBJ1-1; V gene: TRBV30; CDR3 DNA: TGTGCCTGGAGGCCTTACCGGGACAAGAACACTGAAGCTTTCTTT; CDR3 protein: CAWRPYRDKNTEAFF
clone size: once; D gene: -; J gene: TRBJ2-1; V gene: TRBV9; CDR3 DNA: TGTGCCAGCAGCGTAGGGGATTCCGATGAGCAGTTCTTC; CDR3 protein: CASSVGDSDEQFF
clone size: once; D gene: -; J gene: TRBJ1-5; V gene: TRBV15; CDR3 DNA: TGTGCCACCAGCAGAGATTGGGGGAGCAATCAGCCCCAGCATTTT; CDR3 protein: CATSRDWGSNQPQHF
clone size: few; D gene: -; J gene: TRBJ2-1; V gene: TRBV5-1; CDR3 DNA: TGTGCCAGCAGCTTAGTGGGATACAATGAGCAGTTCTTC; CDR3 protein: CASSLVGYNEQFF
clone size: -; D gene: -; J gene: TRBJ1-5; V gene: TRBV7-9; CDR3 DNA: TGTGCCAGCAGCATACAGGGTCTAGATCAGCCCCAGCATTTT; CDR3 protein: CASSIQGLDQPQHF
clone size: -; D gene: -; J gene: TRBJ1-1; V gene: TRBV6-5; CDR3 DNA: TGTGCCAGCAGTTACGGGGGGCTCCCCACTGAAGCTTTCTTT; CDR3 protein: CASSYGGLPTEAFF
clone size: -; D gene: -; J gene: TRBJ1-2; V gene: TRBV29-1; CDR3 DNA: TGCAGCGTTCTCTTAGACAGTCCCTATGGCTACACCTTC; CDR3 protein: CSVLLDSPYGYTF
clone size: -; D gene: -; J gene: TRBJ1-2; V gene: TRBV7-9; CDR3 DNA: TGTGCCAGCAGCTCCCCGGTGGGGAGACAATCTGATGGCTACACCTTC; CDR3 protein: CASSSPVGRQSDGYTF